This is a list of T cell receptor beta chains from one sample in a study of blood T cell repertoires in COVID-19. Profiled with immunoSEQ multiplex PCR; TCRdb holds only in-frame clones, not every one. The table records more than 90,000 clones, 86% of them present only once. Sequenced material: peripheral blood. These receptors came from a man between 65 and 80 years old who had recovered from COVID-19. The CDR3 runs from the conserved cysteine through the conserved F or W. Each record gives: D gene, V gene, J gene, clone size, CDR3 DNA, CDR3 protein. The D gene is left open where the match is weak. Some rows mark clone size as missing; the rest say once, few, many or name a class of expanded clone.

-	TRBV7-9	TRBJ2-5	-	TGTGCCAGCAGCTTAACAGAAGAGACCCAGTACTTC	CASSLTEETQYF
TRBD1	TRBV11-3	TRBJ2-1	-	TGTGCCAGCAGCCTGGCCGGGACAGGGGGGTTTAATGAGCAGTTCTTC	CASSLAGTGGFNEQFF
-	TRBV19	TRBJ2-2	-	TGTGCCAGTAATCAGGATTTCACCGGGGAGCTGTTTTTT	CASNQDFTGELFF
TRBD1	TRBV7-9	TRBJ1-4	-	TGTGCCAGCAGCTTACCAGGACAGGGGGATGAAAAACTGTTTTTT	CASSLPGQGDEKLFF
TRBD2	TRBV6-5	TRBJ2-5	-	TGTGCCAGCAGTTACTGGGCTAGCGGGGAAGGGGAGACCCAGTACTTC	CASSYWASGEGETQYF
TRBD1	TRBV7-2	TRBJ2-7	-	TGTGCCAGCAGCCAAGACAGGGGGCACTACGAGCAGTACTTC	CASSQDRGHYEQYF
-	TRBV27	TRBJ2-3	-	TGTGCCAGCAGTCCCCGAGGGAGCGGGTATGCAGATACGCAGTATTTT	CASSPRGSGYADTQYF
-	TRBV6-5	TRBJ2-3	-	TGTGCCAGCAGTCCCCTCGGTAGTACAGATACGCAGTATTTT	CASSPLGSTDTQYF
-	TRBV2	TRBJ2-7	-	TGTGCCAGCAGTGAAGCGGGGCGCTCCTCCTACGAGCAGTACTTC	CASSEAGRSSYEQYF
-	TRBV28	TRBJ2-2	-	TGTGCCAGCAGTTTCTTCATCAAGCGGCCCACCGGGGAGCTGTTTTTT	CASSFFIKRPTGELFF
TRBD1	TRBV7-2	TRBJ2-7	-	TGTGCCAGCAGAAGGGACAGGGGGCGGGAGCAGTACTTC	CASRRDRGREQYF
-	TRBV5-6	TRBJ2-3	-	TGTGCCAGCAGCCACGGACAGAGCACAGATACGCAGTATTTT	CASSHGQSTDTQYF
TRBD2	TRBV5-1	TRBJ2-5	-	TGCGCCAGCAGCTTGGGGCCAGCGGGGGGAAAAGAGACCCAGTACTTC	CASSLGPAGGKETQYF
-	TRBV5-1	TRBJ2-5	-	TGCGCCAGCAGCCGCGACTCCAGCGGGCAAGAGACCCAGTACTTC	CASSRDSSGQETQYF
TRBD1	TRBV3-1/TRBV3-2	TRBJ1-2	-	TGTGCCGGCAGCCAAGATCTACAGGGGGCCATGTATGGCTACACCTTC	CAGSQDLQGAMYGYTF
-	TRBV3-1/TRBV3-2	TRBJ2-7	once	TGTGCCAGCAGCCGCCACAGCAACTACGAGCAGTACTTC	CASSRHSNYEQYF
-	TRBV6-5	TRBJ2-1	once	TGTGCCAGCAGGCCGACTGGAATCTCCTACAATGAGCAGTTCTTC	CASRPTGISYNEQFF
TRBD1	TRBV5-1	TRBJ1-2	-	TGCGCCAGCAGCTTATCCGGGACAGGGGGATATGGCTACACCTTC	CASSLSGTGGYGYTF
-	TRBV24-1	TRBJ1-1	-	TGTGCCACCAGTGCCCTTGCCCCTACAGAGAGGGCTGAAGCTTTCTTT	CATSALAPTERAEAFF
TRBD2	TRBV9	TRBJ2-1	-	TGTGCCAGCAGCGTAGTGACTAGCGGGGCTCATGAGCAGTTCTTC	CASSVVTSGAHEQFF
TRBD2	TRBV15	TRBJ2-1	once	TGTGCCACCAGTCACAAGCGGGGGAGAATCTACAATGAGCAGTTCTTC	CATSHKRGRIYNEQFF
TRBD2	TRBV4-2	TRBJ2-3	once	TGTGCCAGCCGAAAACTAGCGGGAGTTTTCGATACGCAGTATTTT	CASRKLAGVFDTQYF
TRBD1	TRBV29-1	TRBJ1-2	-	TGCAGCGTTTCTACAGGGGGGGGTGGCTACACCTTC	CSVSTGGGGYTF
-	TRBV7-2	TRBJ1-4	-	TGTGCCAGCAGCTTAGCTTCGGGGGATGAAAAACTGTTTTTT	CASSLASGDEKLFF
-	TRBV2	TRBJ1-1	few	TGTGCCAGCATGGGGACATTCGACAACACTGAAGCTTTCTTT	CASMGTFDNTEAFF
-	TRBV28	TRBJ1-3	few	TGTGCCAGCAGTTTGGTGGCCTCGGGGGGAAACACCATATATTTT	CASSLVASGGNTIYF
TRBD2	TRBV19	TRBJ2-7	-	TGTGCCAGTAGTATAGAGGTTCGGCGGGAGGGCGGCTACGAGCAGTACTTC	CASSIEVRREGGYEQYF
TRBD1	TRBV7-3	TRBJ2-1	-	TGTGCCAGCAGCTTACTAGGACAGGGGATCAATGAGCAGTTCTTC	CASSLLGQGINEQFF
-	TRBV29-1	TRBJ1-2	-	TGCAGCGTTGGAGCTAACTATGGCTACACCTTC	CSVGANYGYTF
TRBD1	TRBV5-4	TRBJ2-6	-	TGTGCCAGCACGGGACAGGGGATAGGGGCCAACGTCCTGACTTTC	CASTGQGIGANVLTF
-	TRBV9	TRBJ2-2	-	TGTGCCAGCAGCGTAGGATCGCCGGGCACCGGGGAGCTGTTTTTT	CASSVGSPGTGELFF
TRBD1	TRBV10-1	TRBJ1-1	few	TGCGCCAGCAGCTATGGACAGGGTAGTACTGAAGCTTTCTTT	CASSYGQGSTEAFF
-	TRBV6-4	TRBJ1-4	-	TGTGCCAGCAGTGACTCGGGGGCACCTAATGAAAAACTGTTTTTT	CASSDSGAPNEKLFF
TRBD2	TRBV5-8	TRBJ2-1	-	TGTGCCAGCAGCTTGCGGGCGGGGGGGAATGAGCAGTTCTTC	CASSLRAGGNEQFF
-	TRBV21-1	TRBJ2-5	few	TGTGCCAGCAGCAAAGAGCGGAGACAACTCCAAGAGACCCAGTACTTC	CASSKERRQLQETQYF
TRBD1	TRBV5-1	TRBJ1-5	-	TGCGCCAGCAGCCCCGGGACAGCTAATCAGCCCCAGCATTTT	CASSPGTANQPQHF